This entry features one T cell receptor beta chain sequence. Original analysis: Nucleated cell number was recorded as an estimate derived from reference gene primer amplification. Produced via immunoSEQ multiplex PCR; TCRdb's table is partial and in-frame only. The V and J calls and clone size are taken from that table; D and trimming were inferred from the DNA. The sample holds about 150,000 clones, 80% to 90% seen once. The record originates from a study of blood T cell repertoires in COVID-19. Whole-study context: The samples span acute and convalescent COVID-19 from the United States, Italy and Spain. The analysed material was cDNA or gDNA that came from T cells, B-cell-depleted T cells, or PBMCs.

Source material: peripheral blood. The sequence came from a human donor in a cohort sampled during active COVID-19.

Here the CDR3 reads CASSSDRGDYGYTF. In DNA form, the CDR3 reads TGTGCCAGCAGCTCGGACAGGGGTGACTATGGCTACACCTTC. The V call is TRBV11-3, the J call TRBJ1-2, with 9 bases lining up with TRBD1. CDR1 SGHNT and CDR2 YENEEA come from the germline V gene. The V and J ends lost 4 bases and 3 bases, in that order; junction bases with no gene match: 3. The length of the CDR3 is 14 residues.